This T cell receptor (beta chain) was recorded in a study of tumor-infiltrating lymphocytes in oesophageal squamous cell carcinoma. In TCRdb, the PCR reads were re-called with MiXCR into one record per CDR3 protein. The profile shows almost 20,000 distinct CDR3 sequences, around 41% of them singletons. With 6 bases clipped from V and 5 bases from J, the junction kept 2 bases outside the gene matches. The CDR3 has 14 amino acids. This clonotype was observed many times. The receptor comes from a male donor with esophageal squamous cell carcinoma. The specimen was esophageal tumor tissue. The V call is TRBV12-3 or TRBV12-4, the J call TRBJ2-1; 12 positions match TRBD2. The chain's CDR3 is CASSWTSGNNEQFF. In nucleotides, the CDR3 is TGTGCCAGCAGCTGGACTAGCGGGAACAATGAGCAGTTCTTC.